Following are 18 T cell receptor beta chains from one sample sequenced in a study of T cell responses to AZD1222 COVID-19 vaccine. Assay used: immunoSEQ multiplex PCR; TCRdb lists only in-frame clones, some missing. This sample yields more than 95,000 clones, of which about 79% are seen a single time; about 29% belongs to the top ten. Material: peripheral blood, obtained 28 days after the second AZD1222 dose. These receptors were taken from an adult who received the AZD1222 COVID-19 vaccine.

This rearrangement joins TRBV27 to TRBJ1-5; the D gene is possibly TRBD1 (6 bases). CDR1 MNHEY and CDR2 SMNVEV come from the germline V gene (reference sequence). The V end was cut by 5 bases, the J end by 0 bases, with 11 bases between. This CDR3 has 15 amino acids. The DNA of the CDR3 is TGTGCCAGCAGTCTGTTAGGGGGTAGCAATCAGCCCCAGCATTTT. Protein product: CASSLLGGSNQPQHF.

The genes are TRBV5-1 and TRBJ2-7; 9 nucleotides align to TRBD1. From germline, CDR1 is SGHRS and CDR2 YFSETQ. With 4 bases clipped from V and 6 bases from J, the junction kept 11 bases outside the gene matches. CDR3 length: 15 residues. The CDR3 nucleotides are TGCGCCAGCAGCCCCCCGGGACAGGGATCTGGCGAGCAGTACTTC. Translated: CASSPPGQGSGEQYF. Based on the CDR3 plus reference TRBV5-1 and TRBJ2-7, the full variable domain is KAGVTQTPRYLIKTRGQQVTLSCSPISGHRSVSWYQQTPGQGLQFLFEYFSETQRNKGNFPGRFSGRQFSNSRSEMNVSTLELGDSALYLCASSPPGQGSGEQYFGPGTRLTVT.

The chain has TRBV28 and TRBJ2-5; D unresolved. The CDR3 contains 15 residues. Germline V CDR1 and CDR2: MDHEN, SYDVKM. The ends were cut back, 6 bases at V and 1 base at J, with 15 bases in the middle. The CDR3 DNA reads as TGTGCCAGCAGCCCGGCACCAGCAATCCAAGAGACCCAGTACTTC. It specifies CASSPAPAIQETQYF.

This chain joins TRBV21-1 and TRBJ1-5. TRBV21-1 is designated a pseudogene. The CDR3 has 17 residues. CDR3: CASSRGRDSYSNQPQHF. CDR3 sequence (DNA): TGTGCCAGCAGCCGGGGCAGGGATTCTTATAGCAATCAGCCCCAGCATTTT.

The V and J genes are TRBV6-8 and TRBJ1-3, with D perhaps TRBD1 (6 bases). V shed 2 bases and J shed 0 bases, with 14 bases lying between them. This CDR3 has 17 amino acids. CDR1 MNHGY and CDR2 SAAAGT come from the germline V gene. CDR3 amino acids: CASSYTDSTTSGNTIYF. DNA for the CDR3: TGTGCCAGCAGTTACACGGACAGCACGACCTCTGGAAACACCATATATTTT.

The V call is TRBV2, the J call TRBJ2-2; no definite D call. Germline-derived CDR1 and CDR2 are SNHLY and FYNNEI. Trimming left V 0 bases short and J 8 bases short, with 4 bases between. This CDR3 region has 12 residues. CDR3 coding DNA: TGTGCCAGCAGTGAAGCTTGGGGGGAGCTGTTTTTT. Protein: CASSEAWGELFF.

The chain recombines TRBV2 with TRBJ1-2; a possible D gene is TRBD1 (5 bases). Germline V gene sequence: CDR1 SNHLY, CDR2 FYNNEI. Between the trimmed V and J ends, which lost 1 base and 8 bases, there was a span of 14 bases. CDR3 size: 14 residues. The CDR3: CASSEVGDTSGYTF. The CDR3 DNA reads TGTGCCAGCAGTGAAGTGGGGGATACCAGCGGCTACACCTTC.

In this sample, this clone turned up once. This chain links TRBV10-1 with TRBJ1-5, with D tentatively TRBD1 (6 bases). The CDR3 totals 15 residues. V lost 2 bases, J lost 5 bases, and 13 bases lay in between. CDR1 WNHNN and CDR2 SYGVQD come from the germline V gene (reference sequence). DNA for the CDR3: TGCGCCAGCAGTGAGGGGGGGCGAATGGATCAGCCCCAGCATTTT. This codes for CASSEGGRMDQPQHF.

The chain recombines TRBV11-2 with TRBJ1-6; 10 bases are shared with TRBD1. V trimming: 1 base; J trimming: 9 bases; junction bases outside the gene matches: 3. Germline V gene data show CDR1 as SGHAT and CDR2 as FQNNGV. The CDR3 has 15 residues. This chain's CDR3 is CASSLGTGGFSPLHF. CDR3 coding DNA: TGTGCCAGCAGCTTAGGGACAGGGGGTTTTTCACCCCTCCACTTT.

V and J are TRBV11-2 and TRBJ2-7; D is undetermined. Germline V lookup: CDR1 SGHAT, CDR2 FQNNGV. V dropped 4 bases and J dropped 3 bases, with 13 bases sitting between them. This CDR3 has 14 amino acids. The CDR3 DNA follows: TGTGCCAGCAGCTACGGACGGAACTACTACGAGCAGTACTTC. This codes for CASSYGRNYYEQYF.

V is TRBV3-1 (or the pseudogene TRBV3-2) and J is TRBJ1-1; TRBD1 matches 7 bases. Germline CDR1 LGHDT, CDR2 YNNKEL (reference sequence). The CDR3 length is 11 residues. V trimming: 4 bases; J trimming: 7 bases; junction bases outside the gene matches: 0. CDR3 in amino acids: CASSRDSEAFF. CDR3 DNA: TGTGCCAGCAGCCGGGACAGTGAAGCTTTCTTT.

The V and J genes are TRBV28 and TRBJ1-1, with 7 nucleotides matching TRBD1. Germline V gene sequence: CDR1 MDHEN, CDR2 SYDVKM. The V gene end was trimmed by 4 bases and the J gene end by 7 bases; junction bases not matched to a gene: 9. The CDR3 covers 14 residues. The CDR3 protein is CASSSGTAKFEAFF. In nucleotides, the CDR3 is TGTGCCAGCAGTTCAGGGACAGCAAAGTTTGAAGCTTTCTTT. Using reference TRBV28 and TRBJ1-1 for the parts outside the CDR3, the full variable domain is DVKVTQSSRYLVKRTGEKVFLECVQDMDHENMFWYRQDPGLGLRLIYFSYDVKMKEKGDIPEGYSVSREKKERFSLILESASTNQTSMYLCASSSGTAKFEAFFGQGTRLTVV.

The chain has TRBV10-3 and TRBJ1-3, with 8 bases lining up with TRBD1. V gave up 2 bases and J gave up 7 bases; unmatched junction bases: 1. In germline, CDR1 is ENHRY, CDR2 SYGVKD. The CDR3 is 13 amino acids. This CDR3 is CAISEQGANTIYF. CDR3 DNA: TGTGCCATCAGTGAGCAGGGGGCGAACACCATATATTTT.

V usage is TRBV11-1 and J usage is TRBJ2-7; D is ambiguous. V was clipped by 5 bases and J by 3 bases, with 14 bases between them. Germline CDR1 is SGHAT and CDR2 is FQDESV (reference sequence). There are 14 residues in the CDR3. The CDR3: CASSRTYNNYEQYF. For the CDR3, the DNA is TGTGCCAGCAGCCGAACCTACAATAACTACGAGCAGTACTTC.

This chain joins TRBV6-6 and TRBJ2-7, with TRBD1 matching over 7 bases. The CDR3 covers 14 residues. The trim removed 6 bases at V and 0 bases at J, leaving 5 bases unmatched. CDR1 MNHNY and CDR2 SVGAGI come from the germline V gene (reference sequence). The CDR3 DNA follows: TGTGCCAGCAGAGTACAGGGGAACTCCTACGAGCAGTACTTC. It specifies CASRVQGNSYEQYF.

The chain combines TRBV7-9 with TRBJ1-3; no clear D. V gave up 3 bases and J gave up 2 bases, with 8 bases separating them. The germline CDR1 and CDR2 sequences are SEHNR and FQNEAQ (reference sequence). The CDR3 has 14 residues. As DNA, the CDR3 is TGTGCCAGCAGCTTTCAAGGGCCTGGAAACACCATATATTTT. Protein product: CASSFQGPGNTIYF. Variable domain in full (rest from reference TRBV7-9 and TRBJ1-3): DTGVSQNPRHKITKRGQNVTFRCDPISEHNRLYWYRQTLGQGPEFLTYFQNEAQLEKSRLLSDRFSAERPKGSFSTLEIQRTEQGDSAMYLCASSFQGPGNTIYFGEGSWLTVV.

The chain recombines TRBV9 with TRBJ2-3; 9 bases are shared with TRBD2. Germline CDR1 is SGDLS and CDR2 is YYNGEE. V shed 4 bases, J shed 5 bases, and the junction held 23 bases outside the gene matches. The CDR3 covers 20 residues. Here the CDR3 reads CASSSPGTGESGGREDTQYF. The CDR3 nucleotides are TGTGCCAGCAGCTCGCCAGGAACGGGAGAAAGCGGGGGGCGGGAAGATACGCAGTATTTT.

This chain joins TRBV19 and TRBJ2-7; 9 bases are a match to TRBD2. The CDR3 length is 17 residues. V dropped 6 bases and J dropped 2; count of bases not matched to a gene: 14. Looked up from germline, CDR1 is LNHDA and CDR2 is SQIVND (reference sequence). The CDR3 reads CASRMRGAGGFAYEQYF. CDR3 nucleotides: TGTGCCAGTAGGATGAGGGGAGCGGGGGGTTTCGCCTACGAGCAGTACTTC.